Sequencing of this T cell receptor (beta chain) was carried out in a study of response to subunit inactivated influenza vaccine. Findings and caveats of the study: Researchers suggested that each seasonal influenza vaccination recruits few new T cells.

V lost 5 bases to trimming and J lost 1 base, with 17 bases between them. In germline, CDR1 is KGHSH, CDR2 LQKENI. This CDR3 has 16 residues. As regards this clonotype: Its antigen is still unknown.

TCRdb redid the calling of the RT-PCR reads with MiXCR, one entry per CDR3 protein. This sample has 610,000 or so distinct CDR3 sequences, with 14% found just once. This TCR was sampled from a man in his forties or fifties who received an inactivated influenza vaccine. Sequenced here: PBMCs from blood, sampled roughly 12 days after vaccination. V gene TRBV18 combines with J gene TRBJ1-1, with TRBD1 as a possible D gene (6 bases). CDR3 nucleotide sequence: TGTGCCAGCTCAAGAAACCAGGGGCGAGGGAACACTGAAGCTTTCTTT. Protein product: CASSRNQGRGNTEAFF.